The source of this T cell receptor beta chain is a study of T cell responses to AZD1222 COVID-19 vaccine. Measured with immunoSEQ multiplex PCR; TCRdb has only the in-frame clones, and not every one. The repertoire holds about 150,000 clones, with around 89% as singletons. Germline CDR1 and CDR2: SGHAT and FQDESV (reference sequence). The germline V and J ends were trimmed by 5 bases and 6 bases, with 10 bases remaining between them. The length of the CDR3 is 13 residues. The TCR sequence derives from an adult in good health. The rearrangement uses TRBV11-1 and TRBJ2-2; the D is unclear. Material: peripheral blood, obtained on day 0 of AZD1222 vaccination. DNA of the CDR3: TGTGCCAGCAGCGCGCGGCTCGCCGGGGAGCTGTTTTTT. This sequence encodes CASSARLAGELFF.